The rows below give T cell receptor beta chains drawn from one sample of a study of cytomegalovirus exposure and HLA in healthy donors. Clones were read by immunoSEQ multiplex PCR, and TCRdb kept only the in-frame ones, dropping some. The sample records approximately 110,000 clones, around 80% being singletons. The specimen was PBMCs. The receptor source for this set is a man in his thirties or forties in good health and CMV-seronegative. The CDR3 runs from the conserved cysteine through the conserved F or W. Fields, in order: D gene, J gene, clone size, V gene, CDR3 DNA, CDR3 protein. The D gene is left open where the match is weak. Size values are once, few and many counts, or a class for expanded clones, and some rows have none.

d_gene: TRBD2; j_gene: TRBJ2-4; abundance: -; v_gene: TRBV5-1; CDR3nt: TGCGCCAGCAGCTTGGCAATAGCGGGGGGAGCCAAAAACATTCAGTACTTC; CDR3aa: CASSLAIAGGAKNIQYF
d_gene: -; j_gene: TRBJ1-1; abundance: -; v_gene: TRBV6-6; CDR3nt: TGTGCCAGCACCCCCCGGCAGGGGACCGTCAACACTGAAGCTTTCTTT; CDR3aa: CASTPRQGTVNTEAFF
d_gene: TRBD1; j_gene: TRBJ2-3; abundance: few; v_gene: TRBV5-4; CDR3nt: TGTGCCAGCAGCTTGGACAGGGGGCGGGATACGCAGTATTTT; CDR3aa: CASSLDRGRDTQYF
d_gene: TRBD2; j_gene: TRBJ2-7; abundance: -; v_gene: TRBV7-9; CDR3nt: TGTGCCAGCAGCTTGACGACTAGCAGATACTACGAGCAGTACTTC; CDR3aa: CASSLTTSRYYEQYF
d_gene: TRBD1; j_gene: TRBJ1-2; abundance: -; v_gene: TRBV4-2; CDR3nt: TGTGCCAGCAGCCTAAGGGACAGGGGGAAAGGCTACACCTTC; CDR3aa: CASSLRDRGKGYTF
d_gene: -; j_gene: TRBJ2-1; abundance: -; v_gene: TRBV27; CDR3nt: TGTGCCAGCAGTTGGAGGCAGGGGGGAGTCTATGAGCAGTTCTTC; CDR3aa: CASSWRQGGVYEQFF
d_gene: TRBD1; j_gene: TRBJ2-5; abundance: -; v_gene: TRBV6-6; CDR3nt: TGTGCCAGCAGTCCTACATGGACAGGGGGTCAAGAGACCCAGTACTTC; CDR3aa: CASSPTWTGGQETQYF
d_gene: TRBD1; j_gene: TRBJ2-7; abundance: -; v_gene: TRBV7-2; CDR3nt: TGTGCCAGCAGCTTCGACAGGGTGAAGTACTTC; CDR3aa: CASSFDRVKYF
d_gene: TRBD2; j_gene: TRBJ2-2; abundance: -; v_gene: TRBV7-2; CDR3nt: TGTGCCAGCAGCCGACTAGCGGGCCGCCCCCAGAACACCGGGGAGCTGTTTTTT; CDR3aa: CASSRLAGRPQNTGELFF
d_gene: -; j_gene: TRBJ1-2; abundance: -; v_gene: TRBV19; CDR3nt: TGTGCCAGTAGTACCACAGGGTTCCCTGATGGCTACACCTTC; CDR3aa: CASSTTGFPDGYTF
d_gene: -; j_gene: TRBJ1-5; abundance: -; v_gene: TRBV7-9; CDR3nt: TGTGCCAGCAGTTTTCAACAGGGCGACAGCAATCAGCCCCAGCATTTT; CDR3aa: CASSFQQGDSNQPQHF
d_gene: -; j_gene: TRBJ1-2; abundance: -; v_gene: TRBV19; CDR3nt: TGTGCCAGTACCTACGACCGGACAGAGACAATCTATGGCTACACCTTC; CDR3aa: CASTYDRTETIYGYTF
d_gene: -; j_gene: TRBJ2-1; abundance: -; v_gene: TRBV6-6; CDR3nt: TGTGCCAGCTGGGAGTCGGACTACAATGAGCAGTTCTTC; CDR3aa: CASWESDYNEQFF
d_gene: TRBD2; j_gene: TRBJ2-3; abundance: few; v_gene: TRBV25-1; CDR3nt: TGTGCCAGCAGCTCTTTAGCGGGGGCGGGAGATACGCAGTATTTT; CDR3aa: CASSSLAGAGDTQYF
d_gene: -; j_gene: TRBJ2-1; abundance: few; v_gene: TRBV5-8; CDR3nt: TGTGCCAGCAGCGACGTGGCAGGGGTCTACAATGAGCAGTTCTTC; CDR3aa: CASSDVAGVYNEQFF
d_gene: TRBD2; j_gene: TRBJ2-5; abundance: -; v_gene: TRBV6-1; CDR3nt: TGTGCCAGCAGTGGGCTAGCGGGGGGGCAAGAGACCCAGTACTTC; CDR3aa: CASSGLAGGQETQYF
d_gene: -; j_gene: TRBJ2-3; abundance: -; v_gene: TRBV27; CDR3nt: TGTGCCAGCAGTCTTAGGCAGCGGAAGTTCACAGATACGCAGTATTTT; CDR3aa: CASSLRQRKFTDTQYF
d_gene: -; j_gene: TRBJ2-1; abundance: -; v_gene: TRBV6-5; CDR3nt: TGTGCCAGCAGTTATGTCGGGGGTGTTTACAATGAGCAGTTCTTC; CDR3aa: CASSYVGGVYNEQFF
d_gene: -; j_gene: TRBJ2-2; abundance: -; v_gene: TRBV7-3; CDR3nt: TGTGCCAGCAGCTCCCCCGGGACTGACTACTCCGGGGAGCTGTTTTTT; CDR3aa: CASSSPGTDYSGELFF
d_gene: -; j_gene: TRBJ1-5; abundance: -; v_gene: TRBV7-8; CDR3nt: TGTGCCAGCAGCTTCGGGACACGGGACCGGCCCCAGCATTTT; CDR3aa: CASSFGTRDRPQHF
d_gene: -; j_gene: TRBJ2-5; abundance: once; v_gene: TRBV11-3; CDR3nt: TGTGCCAGCAGCCCGACGGGACGACAGGCGACACAACAGACCCAGTACTTC; CDR3aa: CASSPTGRQATQQTQYF
d_gene: -; j_gene: TRBJ2-7; abundance: once; v_gene: TRBV23-1; CDR3nt: TGCGCCAGCAGTCAAACCCTTAGAGGTCAGCCTAGCTCCTACGAGCAGTACTTC; CDR3aa: CASSQTLRGQPSSYEQYF
d_gene: -; j_gene: TRBJ2-2; abundance: -; v_gene: TRBV7-8; CDR3nt: TGTGCCAGCAGATTCAGGGTCGGGGAGCTGTTTTTT; CDR3aa: CASRFRVGELFF
d_gene: -; j_gene: TRBJ1-2; abundance: -; v_gene: TRBV27; CDR3nt: TGTGCCAGCAGTTATCGACAGGTCGGCTATGGCTACACCTTC; CDR3aa: CASSYRQVGYGYTF
d_gene: TRBD1; j_gene: TRBJ1-2; abundance: once; v_gene: TRBV9; CDR3nt: TGTGCCAGCAGCCCGAGACAGGGGCTCCGGAACTATGGCTACACCTTC; CDR3aa: CASSPRQGLRNYGYTF
d_gene: TRBD2; j_gene: TRBJ2-7; abundance: -; v_gene: TRBV27; CDR3nt: TGTGCCAGCAGTTTATCCCGGACTAGCACCGAGCAGTACTTC; CDR3aa: CASSLSRTSTEQYF
d_gene: TRBD1; j_gene: TRBJ2-1; abundance: -; v_gene: TRBV5-1; CDR3nt: TGCGCCAGCAGCACGGGGACAGGGACCTACAATGAGCAGTTCTTC; CDR3aa: CASSTGTGTYNEQFF
d_gene: -; j_gene: TRBJ2-5; abundance: -; v_gene: TRBV30; CDR3nt: TGTGCCTGGAGTACTGAGACCCAGTACTTC; CDR3aa: CAWSTETQYF